This T cell receptor beta chain came from a study of blood T cell repertoires in COVID-19. Sequencing used immunoSEQ multiplex PCR; TCRdb keeps in-frame clones, though not all of them. This repertoire shows some 220,000 clones, 86% found once; its top ten account for around 3.8%. The sequenced sample consisted of PBMCs or T cells enriched from blood (not recorded which). The receptor was isolated from a middle-aged woman with acute COVID-19.

The CDR3 here is CATSDPDSNYGYTF. The CDR3 DNA reads TGTGCCACCAGTGATCCCGACAGTAACTATGGCTACACCTTC. The chain is built from TRBV24-1 and TRBJ1-2; D might be TRBD1 (5 bases). Trimming took 3 bases from V and 1 from J, leaving 8 bases between them. There are 14 residues in the CDR3. Germline lookup yields CDR1 KGHDR and CDR2 SFDVKD.